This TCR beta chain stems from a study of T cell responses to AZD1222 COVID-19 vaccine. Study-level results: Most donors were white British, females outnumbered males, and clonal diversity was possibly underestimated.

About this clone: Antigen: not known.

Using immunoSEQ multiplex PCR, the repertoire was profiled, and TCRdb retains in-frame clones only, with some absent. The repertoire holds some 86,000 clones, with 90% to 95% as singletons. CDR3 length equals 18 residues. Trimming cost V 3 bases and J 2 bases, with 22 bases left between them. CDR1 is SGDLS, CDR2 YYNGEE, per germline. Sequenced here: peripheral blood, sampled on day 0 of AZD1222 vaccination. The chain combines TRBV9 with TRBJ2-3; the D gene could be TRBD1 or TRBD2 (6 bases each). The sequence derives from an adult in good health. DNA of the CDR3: TGTGCCAGCAGCGGCGACGGAGGCACGGGGGCCCCCACAGATACGCAGTATTTT. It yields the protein CASSGDGGTGAPTDTQYF. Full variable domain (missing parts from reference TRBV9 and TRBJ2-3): DSGVTQTPKHLITATGQRVTLRCSPRSGDLSVYWYQQSLDQGLQFLIQYYNGEERAKGNILERFSAQQFPDLHSELNLSSLELGDSALYFCASSGDGGTGAPTDTQYFGPGTRLTVL.